The entry below gives a single TCR beta chain sequence along with its context. Its target is not known. Germline loops: CDR1 DFQATT, CDR2 SNEGSKA (reference sequence). The CDR3 is 11 amino acids. V was trimmed by 2 bases and J by 3 bases, leaving 1 base between them. These data originate in a study of T cell responses to AZD1222 COVID-19 vaccine. Study-wide results and caveats: Nearly half of spike-specific TCRs reportedly go after variant regions that carry no mutations.

Profiling relied on immunoSEQ multiplex PCR, and the TCRdb table lists in-frame clones only, not all of them. Of fewer than 300,000 clones listed, 85% to 95% were seen once; the top ten hold roughly 0.6%. The material sequenced was peripheral blood, taken on day 0 of AZD1222 vaccination. The clonotype originates from an adult in good health. The rearrangement joins TRBV20-1 to TRBJ1-4, with D unresolved. The CDR3 sequence is CSARPNEKLFF. CDR3 DNA sequence: TGCAGTGCTAGACCTAATGAAAAACTGTTTTTT.